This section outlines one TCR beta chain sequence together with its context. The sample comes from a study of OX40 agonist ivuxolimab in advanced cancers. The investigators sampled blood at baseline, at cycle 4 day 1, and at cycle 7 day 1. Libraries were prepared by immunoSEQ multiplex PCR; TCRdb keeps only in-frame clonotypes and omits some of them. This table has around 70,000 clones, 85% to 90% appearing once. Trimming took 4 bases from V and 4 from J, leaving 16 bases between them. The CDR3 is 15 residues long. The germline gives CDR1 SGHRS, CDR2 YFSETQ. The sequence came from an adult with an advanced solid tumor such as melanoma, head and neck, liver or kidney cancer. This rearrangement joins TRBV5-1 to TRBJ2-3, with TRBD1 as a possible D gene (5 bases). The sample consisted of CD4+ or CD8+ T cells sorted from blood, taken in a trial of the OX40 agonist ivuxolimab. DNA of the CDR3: TGCGCCAGCAGCCAACTACCCTCAGGGTCAGATACGCAGTATTTT. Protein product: CASSQLPSGSDTQYF.